The rows below give T cell receptor beta chains drawn from one sample of a study of T cell responses to AZD1222 COVID-19 vaccine. Sequencing used immunoSEQ multiplex PCR; TCRdb keeps in-frame clones, though not all of them. This table has some 180,000 clones, around 90% appearing once. The specimen comprised peripheral blood, sampled 28 days after the second AZD1222 dose. These receptor sequences come from an adult who received the AZD1222 COVID-19 vaccine. Both conserved end residues are part of each CDR3. The D gene is left open where the match is weak. Size is stated for part of the rows, as once, few or many counts, or as a class when the clone is expanded.

J gene | V gene | clone size | CDR3 length | D gene | CDR3 protein | CDR3 DNA
TRBJ2-7 | TRBV4-2 | NA | 15 | TRBD1 | CASSQDAGGAYEQYF | TGTGCCAGCAGCCAAGACGCAGGGGGCGCCTACGAGCAGTACTTC
TRBJ2-7 | TRBV7-2 | NA | 15 | NA | CASSLWGDRGKEQYF | TGTGCCAGCAGCTTATGGGGGGACCGGGGGAAGGAGCAGTACTTC
TRBJ1-5 | TRBV6-5 | NA | 13 | NA | CASSGNGRRPQHF | TGTGCCAGCAGCGGTAATGGTAGGCGGCCCCAGCATTTT
TRBJ1-2 | TRBV14 | NA | 15 | NA | CASSPNAGTVYGYTF | TGTGCCAGCAGCCCAAACGCGGGGACGGTCTATGGCTACACCTTC
TRBJ1-2 | TRBV19 | NA | 14 | NA | CASSIGGARYGYTF | TGTGCCAGTAGTATCGGCGGGGCTCGGTATGGCTACACCTTC
TRBJ2-1 | TRBV25-1 | NA | 12 | NA | CASSGDRPEQFF | TGTGCCAGCAGTGGTGACAGGCCTGAGCAGTTCTTC
TRBJ2-5 | TRBV13 | NA | 16 | TRBD2 | CASSLTGGGPRETQYF | TGTGCCAGCAGCTTAACGGGCGGGGGGCCTCGGGAGACCCAGTACTTC
TRBJ1-3 | TRBV6-2/TRBV6-3 | NA | 16 | NA | CASSYNAGNEGNTIYF | TGTGCCAGCAGTTACAACGCAGGGAACGAAGGAAACACCATATATTTT
TRBJ2-1 | TRBV7-8 | NA | 17 | TRBD1 | CASSLPGTGDLGNEQFF | TGTGCCAGCAGCTTGCCCGGGACAGGGGATCTTGGCAATGAGCAGTTCTTC
TRBJ1-5 | TRBV6-5 | NA | 14 | TRBD1 | CASSYRDSSQPQHF | TGTGCCAGCAGTTACAGGGACAGTAGTCAGCCCCAGCATTTT
TRBJ2-7 | TRBV6-5 | NA | 15 | TRBD1 | CASSPTGQGAYEQYF | TGTGCCAGCAGTCCGACGGGACAGGGGGCCTACGAGCAGTACTTC
TRBJ2-7 | TRBV5-1 | NA | 13 | TRBD1 | CASSQGANYEQYF | TGCGCCAGCAGCCAGGGGGCAAACTACGAGCAGTACTTC
TRBJ2-3 | TRBV12-2 | NA | 15 | NA | CASRYAGVSTDTQYF | TGTGCAAGTCGTTATGCGGGGGTCAGCACAGATACGCAGTATTTT
TRBJ2-7 | TRBV12-2 | once | 19 | NA | CASRLALRLAGNPAYEQYF | TGTGCAAGTCGCTTAGCCTTGAGGCTAGCAGGAAATCCCGCCTACGAGCAGTACTTC
TRBJ1-2 | TRBV19 | NA | 13 | NA | CASQGLVNYGYTF | TGTGCCAGTCAGGGGCTGGTAAACTATGGCTACACCTTC
TRBJ2-3 | TRBV27 | NA | 16 | NA | CASSLDQGLGVDTQYF | TGTGCCAGCAGTTTAGACCAGGGGTTGGGAGTCGATACGCAGTATTTT
TRBJ1-1 | TRBV3-1/TRBV3-2 | NA | 14 | TRBD1 | CASSRRGGHTEAFF | TGTGCCAGCAGCAGGAGAGGGGGCCACACTGAAGCTTTCTTT
TRBJ2-1 | TRBV18 | NA | 13 | NA | CASSEGTYNEQFF | TGTGCCAGCTCAGAGGGGACTTACAATGAGCAGTTCTTC
TRBJ2-7 | TRBV5-6 | NA | 15 | NA | CASSSRQADSYEQYF | TGTGCCAGCAGCTCCCGACAGGCCGACTCCTACGAGCAGTACTTC
TRBJ1-3 | TRBV5-4 | NA | 17 | NA | CASSPSTPTGFGNTIYF | TGTGCCAGCAGCCCGTCAACCCCGACAGGTTTTGGAAACACCATATATTTT
TRBJ1-5 | TRBV28 | NA | 14 | NA | CASFSQGINQPQHF | TGTGCCAGCTTTTCCCAGGGGATCAATCAGCCCCAGCATTTT
TRBJ2-1 | TRBV2 | once | 13 | NA | CASLEGGYNEQFF | TGTGCCAGCCTCGAGGGGGGCTACAATGAGCAGTTCTTC
TRBJ2-7 | TRBV27 | NA | 15 | TRBD1 | CASRPPGQISYEQYF | TGTGCCAGCAGACCCCCGGGACAGATCTCCTACGAGCAGTACTTC
TRBJ1-1 | TRBV2 | NA | 10 | NA | CATPGTEAFF | TGTGCCACCCCGGGGACTGAAGCTTTCTTT
TRBJ2-5 | TRBV5-6 | NA | 16 | TRBD2 | CASSSLAGGPGKTQYF | TGTGCCAGCAGCTCCTTAGCGGGGGGGCCGGGGAAGACCCAGTACTTC
TRBJ1-1 | TRBV25-1 | NA | 16 | NA | CASSPSGLGVSTEAFF | TGTGCCAGCAGTCCTTCCGGATTGGGCGTGAGCACTGAAGCTTTCTTT
TRBJ2-7 | TRBV28 | NA | 12 | NA | CASSQEGGTQYF | TGTGCCAGCAGTCAAGAGGGGGGGACGCAGTACTTC
TRBJ1-2 | TRBV18 | NA | 13 | NA | CASSADSNYGYTF | TGTGCCAGCTCAGCGGACAGTAACTATGGCTACACCTTC
TRBJ1-2 | TRBV7-9 | NA | 16 | TRBD1 | CASNSWGGQGDYGYTF | TGTGCCAGCAACTCCTGGGGGGGACAGGGCGACTATGGCTACACCTTC
TRBJ1-4 | TRBV3-1/TRBV3-2 | NA | 14 | NA | CASSETFSNEKLFF | TGTGCCAGCAGTGAGACATTTTCGAATGAAAAACTGTTTTTT
TRBJ2-3 | TRBV5-6 | NA | 15 | TRBD2 | CASSLEVAGPYTQYF | TGTGCCAGCAGCTTGGAAGTAGCGGGACCTTATACGCAGTATTTT
TRBJ2-3 | TRBV5-1 | NA | 15 | TRBD1 | CASSSGQGEADTQYF | TGCGCCAGCAGCTCGGGACAGGGGGAAGCAGATACGCAGTATTTT
TRBJ1-4 | TRBV3-1/TRBV3-2 | NA | 15 | NA | CASSQPREGDEKLFF | TGTGCCAGCAGCCAACCGAGGGAGGGGGATGAAAAACTGTTTTTT
TRBJ1-2 | TRBV29-1 | NA | 15 | NA | CSVEVLGGADYGYTF | TGCAGCGTTGAAGTACTCGGGGGCGCTGACTATGGCTACACCTTC
TRBJ2-5 | TRBV7-2 | NA | 11 | NA | CASSTRGTQYF | TGTGCCAGCAGCACCCGGGGGACCCAGTACTTC
TRBJ1-6 | TRBV2 | NA | 15 | NA | CASAHRDRDNSPLHF | TGTGCCAGCGCGCACAGGGACCGGGATAATTCACCCCTCCACTTT
TRBJ2-3 | TRBV10-3 | NA | 15 | TRBD2 | CAIRAGTSGADTQYF | TGTGCCATCAGAGCCGGGACTAGCGGGGCAGATACGCAGTATTTT
TRBJ2-7 | TRBV19 | NA | 16 | NA | CASSIGLGWRDHEQYF | TGTGCCAGTAGTATCGGACTGGGGTGGCGGGACCACGAGCAGTACTTC
TRBJ1-2 | TRBV6-6 | NA | 14 | NA | CASRFLRDDYGYTF | TGTGCCAGCAGGTTCCTAAGGGACGACTATGGCTACACCTTC
TRBJ1-2 | TRBV5-1 | NA | 12 | NA | CASSGDNYGYTF | TGCGCCAGCAGCGGGGATAACTATGGCTACACCTTC
TRBJ1-1 | TRBV12-3/TRBV12-4 | NA | 13 | TRBD1 | CATRQGPNTEAFF | TGTGCCACACGACAGGGACCGAACACTGAAGCTTTCTTT
TRBJ2-5 | TRBV4-1 | NA | 14 | TRBD1 | CASSHSGGDETQYF | TGCGCCAGCAGCCACTCAGGGGGCGATGAGACCCAGTACTTC
TRBJ1-6 | TRBV2 | NA | 14 | NA | CASAPTQGNSPLHF | TGTGCCAGCGCCCCTACGCAGGGAAATTCACCCCTCCACTTT
TRBJ2-7 | TRBV3-1/TRBV3-2 | NA | 15 | NA | CASSQVAGSPYEQYF | TGTGCCAGCAGCCAAGTAGCAGGGTCGCCCTACGAGCAGTACTTC
TRBJ2-7 | TRBV27 | NA | 15 | TRBD2 | CASSISTSGLYEQYF | TGTGCCAGCAGTATCTCAACTAGCGGACTTTACGAGCAGTACTTC
TRBJ2-7 | TRBV11-3 | NA | 15 | TRBD1 | CASSRDTGGRGEQYF | TGTGCCAGCAGCAGAGATACAGGGGGCCGTGGCGAGCAGTACTTC
TRBJ2-5 | TRBV18 | once | 17 | NA | CASSPLPTITYQETQYF | TGTGCCAGCTCTCCCCTACCGACCATCACGTACCAAGAGACCCAGTACTTC
TRBJ1-5 | TRBV30 | NA | 14 | NA | CAWSGVQGNQPQHF | TGTGCCTGGAGTGGGGTTCAGGGGAATCAGCCCCAGCATTTT
TRBJ2-1 | TRBV19 | NA | 16 | TRBD2 | CASSIVAGGPGNEQFF | TGTGCCAGTAGTATAGTAGCGGGGGGGCCAGGAAATGAGCAGTTCTTC